This entry lists 19 T cell receptor beta chains sequenced from one sample in a study of cytomegalovirus exposure and HLA in healthy donors. PCR used 60 Vbeta primers and 13 Jbeta primers. Data came from immunoSEQ multiplex PCR; TCRdb stores just in-frame clones and leaves some out. The data hold over 150,000 clones, with more than 75% observed a single time. Sequenced sample: PBMCs. Receptors were obtained from a girl aged 2-10 years in good health and CMV-seropositive.

This chain uses TRBV10-3 with TRBJ2-1, with 9 bases lining up with TRBD1. V was clipped by 7 bases and J by 6 bases; unmatched bases: 13. The CDR3 runs to 16 residues. Germline V gene lookup returns CDR1 ENHRY and CDR2 SYGVKD. The CDR3 sequence: CAITNRDREVSNEQFF. The CDR3 nucleotides read TGTGCCATCACTAACCGGGACAGGGAGGTGAGCAATGAGCAGTTCTTC.

The J gene is TRBJ2-5, the V gene TRBV30; TRBD2 matches at 8 bases. This CDR3 is built from 16 residues. Germline V gives CDR1 GTSNPN, CDR2 SVGIG (reference sequence). V lost 0 bases and J lost 2; bases outside the gene matches: 8. CDR3 region: CAWSVLFGGGQETQYF. The CDR3 DNA is TGTGCCTGGAGTGTACTATTCGGGGGGGGGCAAGAGACCCAGTACTTC.

The CDR3 spells CASSETSHNEQFF. The CDR3 DNA reads as TGTGCCAGCAGTGAAACGAGTCACAATGAGCAGTTCTTC. The chain couples TRBV6-4 to TRBJ2-1; D is unresolved. CDR3 length: 13 residues. The germline V gene encodes CDR1 MRHNA and CDR2 SNTAGT. V was clipped by 3 bases and J by 5 bases, with 8 bases between them.

V gene TRBV28 combines with J gene TRBJ1-1; 7 positions agree with TRBD1. This CDR3 spans 14 amino acids. Germline CDR1 reads MDHEN; CDR2 reads SYDVKM. J gave up 0 bases and V 5 bases, and 3 bases lay outside the gene matches. The CDR3 bases are TGTGCCAGCAGTACAGGGGCCGTGAACACTGAAGCTTTCTTT. It translates to CASSTGAVNTEAFF. The full variable domain, its missing parts supplied by reference TRBV28 and TRBJ1-1, is DVKVTQSSRYLVKRTGEKVFLECVQDMDHENMFWYRQDPGLGLRLIYFSYDVKMKEKGDIPEGYSVSREKKERFSLILESASTNQTSMYLCASSTGAVNTEAFFGQGTRLTVV.

This clone was detected a few times. V usage is TRBV4-2 and J usage is TRBJ2-2; the match to TRBD2 covers 13 bases. CDR3 length equals 16 residues. Germline-derived CDR1 and CDR2 are LGHNA and YNFKEQ. Germline trimming cut 0 bases from V and 7 bases from J; bases unmatched to any gene: 2. The CDR3 here is CASSQDRLAGGGELFF. CDR3 sequence (DNA): TGTGCCAGCAGCCAAGATAGACTAGCGGGGGGCGGGGAGCTGTTTTTT.

This rearrangement joins TRBV11-1 to TRBJ2-7; 8 positions match TRBD2. Germline-derived CDR1 and CDR2 are SGHAT and FQDESV (reference sequence). The CDR3 is made up of 17 amino acids. The junction had 15 bases not matched to a gene; V was cut back by 4 bases and J by 4 bases. CDR3 bases: TGTGCCAGCAGCTCGAGCCAAGCGGGAGCGGGGAGGTACGAGCAGTACTTC. The encoded protein is CASSSSQAGAGRYEQYF.

This clone was detected only once. The chain recombines TRBV7-4 with TRBJ1-5; the D is unclear. CDR1 SGHVT and CDR2 SQSDAQ come from the germline V gene. This CDR3 spans 16 amino acids. The V end lost 5 bases, the J end lost 2 bases, and 16 bases lay between the germline ends. CDR3 DNA: TGTGCCAGCAGCAGTTATCGGGGAGAAGGCAATCAGCCCCAGCATTTT. This translates into CASSSYRGEGNQPQHF.

The chain combines TRBV30 with TRBJ2-2, with TRBD1 matching over 7 bases. The CDR3 is 12 residues long. With 4 bases clipped from V and 4 bases from J, the junction kept 0 bases outside the gene matches. The germline V gene has CDR1 GTSNPN and CDR2 SVGIG (reference sequence). CDR3 DNA sequence: TGTGCCTGGACAGGGGGCACCGGGGAGCTGTTTTTT. It specifies CAWTGGTGELFF.

V and J are TRBV20-1 and TRBJ2-7; D is perhaps TRBD2 (6 bases). The CDR3 has 10 residues. CDR1 is DFQATT and CDR2 is SNEGSKA in the germline V gene (reference sequence). With 7 bases removed from V and 3 bases from J, the gap between germline ends came to 7 bases. DNA for the CDR3: TGCAGTGGGACTAACTACGAGCAGTACTTC. Encoded protein: CSGTNYEQYF.

The genes are TRBV6-5 and TRBJ2-1; 9 bases are a match to TRBD1. The V segment lost 6 bases and the J segment 5 bases; nucleotides outside the gene matches: 5. The germline CDR1 and CDR2 sequences are MNHEY and SVGAGI. The CDR3 sequence is 14 residues long. The CDR3 coding sequence is TGTGCCAGCAGCGACAGGGGGTGGCACAATGAGCAGTTCTTC. Protein sequence: CASSDRGWHNEQFF.

V and J are TRBV13 and TRBJ2-7, with TRBD2 matching 13 bases. Per the germline V gene, CDR1 is PRHDT and CDR2 is FYEKMQ (reference sequence). The CDR3 is 19 residues long. Trimming removed 6 bases from V and 0 bases from J; junction bases left unmatched: 14. CDR3 amino acids: CASRPHTGTSGIPSYEQYF. The CDR3 bases are TGTGCCAGCAGGCCACACACCGGGACTAGCGGGATTCCCTCCTACGAGCAGTACTTC.

The CDR3 DNA sequence: TGTGCCAGCAGCTCCCGCTTGGGACAGAGCCTTACAAGGGGGGCTTTCTTT. This translates into CASSSRLGQSLTRGAFF. This rearrangement joins TRBV7-3 to TRBJ1-1, with 7 bases lining up with TRBD1. J was trimmed by 11 bases and V by 4 bases; bases with no gene match: 22. CDR3 size: 17 residues. Germline lookup yields CDR1 SGHTA and CDR2 FQGTGA. The variable domain in full, completed from reference TRBV7-3 and TRBJ1-1, reads GAGVSQTPSNKVTEKGKYVELRCDPISGHTALYWYRQSLGQGPEFLIYFQGTGAADDSGLPNDRFFAVRPEGSVSTLKIQRTERGDSAVYLCASSSRLGQSLTRGAFFGQGTRLTVV.

The chain links TRBV4-2 to TRBJ2-2; 7 nucleotides align to TRBD2. This CDR3 spans 16 amino acids. Germline CDR1 and CDR2: LGHNA and YNFKEQ. J lost 3 bases, V lost 1 base, and 5 bases had no gene match. The CDR3 nucleotides read TGTGCCAGCAGCCAAGTAATTCGGGAGGACACCGGGGAGCTGTTTTTT. Amino acid sequence: CASSQVIREDTGELFF.

The V gene is TRBV19, the J gene TRBJ2-3; 9 bases match TRBD2. Germline CDR1 LNHDA, CDR2 SQIVND (reference sequence). V was pared by 6 bases and J by 4 bases, with 8 bases of the junction left unmatched. This CDR3 is built from 15 residues. The chain's CDR3 is CASREGLAGPDTQYF. The CDR3 DNA is TGTGCCAGTAGGGAAGGGCTAGCGGGACCAGATACGCAGTATTTT.

The chain carries TRBV4-1 and TRBJ2-7, with a possible D match to TRBD1 (5 bases). This CDR3 is built from 13 residues. Trimming took 1 base from V and 4 from J, leaving 8 bases between them. CDR1 is MGHRA and CDR2 is YSYEKL in the germline V gene. CDR3 region: CASSQGGRYEQYF. The CDR3 DNA reads TGCGCCAGCAGCCAAGGGGGCCGTTACGAGCAGTACTTC.

V usage is TRBV5-4 and J usage is TRBJ2-3, with D perhaps matching TRBD1 (5 bases). The CDR3 has 15 amino acids. Trimming pared 4 bases from V and 0 bases from J, leaving 12 bases between. The V gene's germline CDR1 is SGHNT and CDR2 YYREEE (reference sequence). DNA for the CDR3: TGTGCCAGCAGCACCCGACAGAGGAGCACAGATACGCAGTATTTT. It translates to CASSTRQRSTDTQYF.

The V gene is TRBV9, the J gene TRBJ2-2, with 10 bases aligning to TRBD2. Trimming removed 0 bases from V and 0 bases from J; junction bases left unmatched: 8. The CDR3 contains 19 residues. Per germline, CDR1 SGDLS and CDR2 YYNGEE. The chain's CDR3 is CASSVDLAGVSANTGELFF. The CDR3 DNA is TGTGCCAGCAGCGTAGATCTAGCGGGAGTGTCCGCGAACACCGGGGAGCTGTTTTTT.

The genes are TRBV27 and TRBJ2-1, with TRBD2 identical over 7 bases. The junction had 6 bases not matched to a gene; V was cut back by 5 bases and J by 8 bases. Germline loops: CDR1 MNHEY, CDR2 SMNVEV (reference sequence). This CDR3 spans 13 amino acids. As DNA, the CDR3 is TGTGCCAGCAGTCCCACACTAGCGCATGAGCAGTTCTTC. Translating gives CASSPTLAHEQFF.

The J gene is TRBJ2-7, the V gene TRBV6-1; TRBD1 matches at 9 bases. Germline CDR1 MNHNS, CDR2 SASEGT. J was trimmed by 4 bases and V by 7 bases; bases with no gene match: 5. The CDR3 spans 13 residues. CDR3 sequence: CASTGTGNYEQYF. In DNA form, the CDR3 reads TGTGCCAGCACGGGGACAGGGAATTACGAGCAGTACTTC.